Reported below is one T cell receptor (beta chain). This record belongs to a study of T cell changes during pregnancy in multiple sclerosis. The method was immunoSEQ multiplex PCR; TCRdb's version includes in-frame clones alone and lacks a portion of them. The sample has 35,000 to 40,000 clones, around 90% seen once. Unmatched junction bases numbered 26, after V lost 4 bases and J lost 0 bases. Germline V CDR1 and CDR2: SQVTM, ANQGSEA. The CDR3 consists of 23 residues. This receptor was obtained from a female donor with multiple sclerosis, enrolled in a pregnancy study. The sample consisted of CD4+ T cells from peripheral blood mononuclear cells, taken before pregnancy. J is TRBJ2-1 and V is TRBV29-1; the match to TRBD2 covers 11 bases. Here the CDR3 reads CSVVAGPGWSSGRPDFSYNEQFF. The CDR3 nucleotides are TGCAGCGTTGTAGCTGGACCTGGGTGGTCTAGCGGGAGGCCGGACTTCTCCTACAATGAGCAGTTCTTC.